These T cell receptor beta chains were read from a single sample in a study of OX40 agonist ivuxolimab in advanced cancers. TCRdb's table, derived via immunoSEQ multiplex PCR, lists solely in-frame clones and lacks some. This table has 50,000 to 65,000 clones, about 92% appearing once. The material sequenced was CD4+ or CD8+ T cells sorted from blood, taken in a trial of the OX40 agonist ivuxolimab. The receptors originated from an adult with an advanced solid tumor such as melanoma, head and neck, liver or kidney cancer. The CDR3 runs from the conserved cysteine through the conserved F or W. The order of the fields is V gene, clone size, D gene, J gene, CDR3 protein, CDR3 DNA. A D gene is named only where the DNA matches it firmly. Clone size appears in some rows only: once, few, many, or a class for an expanded clone.

V: TRBV5-4
size: few
D: NA
J: TRBJ2-1
CDR3: CASSEDASSYNEQFF
DNA: TGTGCCAGCAGCGAGGACGCAAGCTCCTACAATGAGCAGTTCTTC

V: TRBV6-1
size: NA
D: NA
J: TRBJ1-4
CDR3: CASSDGKLFF
DNA: TGTGCCAGCAGTGATGGAAAACTGTTTTTT

V: TRBV7-9
size: NA
D: NA
J: TRBJ2-1
CDR3: CASSLVLDSYNEQFF
DNA: TGTGCCAGCAGCTTAGTACTAGACTCCTACAATGAGCAGTTCTTC

V: TRBV27
size: NA
D: NA
J: TRBJ2-1
CDR3: CASSLSYYNEQFF
DNA: TGTGCCAGCAGTTTATCCTACTACAATGAGCAGTTCTTC

V: TRBV18
size: NA
D: NA
J: TRBJ1-1
CDR3: CASSREGAEAFF
DNA: TGTGCCAGCTCACGGGAGGGAGCTGAAGCTTTCTTT

V: TRBV29-1
size: NA
D: NA
J: TRBJ2-2
CDR3: CSVEGGAGTGELFF
DNA: TGCAGCGTTGAGGGGGGCGCCGGCACCGGGGAGCTGTTTTTT

V: TRBV4-1
size: NA
D: TRBD2
J: TRBJ2-3
CDR3: CASSPRGGTDTQYF
DNA: TGCGCCAGCAGCCCTCGGGGGGGCACAGATACGCAGTATTTT

V: TRBV6-5
size: once
D: NA
J: TRBJ1-1
CDR3: CASSYSGESTEAFF
DNA: TGTGCCAGCAGTTACTCGGGGGAGAGCACTGAAGCTTTCTTT

V: TRBV7-9
size: NA
D: NA
J: TRBJ2-1
CDR3: CASSSTDSSSYNEQFF
DNA: TGTGCCAGCAGCTCAACTGACAGTAGCTCCTACAATGAGCAGTTCTTC

V: TRBV7-8
size: once
D: NA
J: TRBJ1-5
CDR3: CASSFEEQDGSNQPQHF
DNA: TGTGCCAGCAGTTTCGAGGAGCAGGATGGGAGCAATCAGCCCCAGCATTTT

V: TRBV27
size: once
D: NA
J: TRBJ1-1
CDR3: CASSWGLGTEAFF
DNA: TGTGCCAGCAGTTGGGGTTTAGGGACTGAAGCTTTCTTT

V: TRBV13
size: NA
D: NA
J: TRBJ1-1
CDR3: CASSRPTGTEAFF
DNA: TGTGCCAGCAGTCGACCAACAGGCACTGAAGCTTTCTTT

V: TRBV6-5
size: NA
D: NA
J: TRBJ1-1
CDR3: CASSYSEGLVTEAFF
DNA: TGTGCCAGCAGTTACTCTGAAGGGCTGGTCACTGAAGCTTTCTTT

V: TRBV27
size: NA
D: TRBD1
J: TRBJ1-2
CDR3: CASSSGTGSLEYYGYTF
DNA: TGTGCCAGCAGTTCTGGGACAGGGTCGTTAGAGTACTATGGCTACACCTTC

V: TRBV19
size: once
D: TRBD2
J: TRBJ2-3
CDR3: CASSRLAGDLKGRESTDTQYF
DNA: TGTGCCAGTAGTCGACTAGCGGGAGACCTGAAGGGGAGAGAGTCCACAGATACGCAGTATTTT

V: TRBV29-1
size: NA
D: NA
J: TRBJ2-1
CDR3: CSHGQTMGNEQFF
DNA: TGCAGCCATGGACAGACAATGGGAAATGAGCAGTTCTTC

V: TRBV14
size: NA
D: NA
J: TRBJ2-5
CDR3: CASSPRGRGKETQYF
DNA: TGTGCCAGCAGCCCTCGGGGCAGGGGTAAAGAGACCCAGTACTTC

V: TRBV19
size: NA
D: NA
J: TRBJ2-1
CDR3: CASSMGLLTYNEQFF
DNA: TGTGCCAGTAGTATGGGGCTTCTCACCTACAATGAGCAGTTCTTC

V: TRBV5-1
size: NA
D: NA
J: TRBJ1-5
CDR3: CASSQVGGAGQPQHF
DNA: TGCGCCAGCAGTCAGGTGGGGGGGGCCGGTCAGCCCCAGCATTTT

V: TRBV5-6
size: NA
D: TRBD1
J: TRBJ2-7
CDR3: CASSPGQSYEQYF
DNA: TGTGCCAGCAGCCCGGGACAGAGCTACGAGCAGTACTTC

V: TRBV6-5
size: NA
D: NA
J: TRBJ1-6
CDR3: CASRRQIRGSPLHF
DNA: TGTGCCAGCAGACGACAGATACGCGGTTCACCCCTCCACTTT

V: TRBV11-2
size: NA
D: TRBD2
J: TRBJ2-1
CDR3: CASSSGTSGSLYNEQFF
DNA: TGTGCCAGCAGCTCCGGGACTAGCGGGAGTCTCTACAATGAGCAGTTCTTC

V: TRBV5-6
size: NA
D: NA
J: TRBJ1-1
CDR3: CASSLGGLVEAFF
DNA: TGTGCCAGCAGCTTAGGAGGCCTAGTTGAAGCTTTCTTT

V: TRBV5-4
size: NA
D: TRBD2
J: TRBJ2-3
CDR3: CASSLVGRAEGDTQYF
DNA: TGTGCCAGCAGCTTGGTCGGGAGGGCCGAGGGAGATACGCAGTATTTT

V: TRBV5-1
size: NA
D: TRBD1
J: TRBJ1-6
CDR3: CASSSGTAQNSPLHF
DNA: TGCGCCAGCAGCTCTGGGACAGCTCAAAATTCACCCCTCCACTTT

V: TRBV10-3
size: NA
D: NA
J: TRBJ1-5
CDR3: CAISESGRNQPQHF
DNA: TGTGCCATCAGTGAGTCAGGTAGAAATCAGCCCCAGCATTTT

V: TRBV27
size: NA
D: TRBD1
J: TRBJ2-7
CDR3: CASSLKRTGWYEQYF
DNA: TGTGCCAGCAGTTTGAAACGGACAGGGTGGTACGAGCAGTACTTC

V: TRBV6-5
size: NA
D: NA
J: TRBJ2-5
CDR3: CASSYDGETQYF
DNA: TGTGCCAGCAGTTACGACGGGGAGACCCAGTACTTC

V: TRBV4-1
size: NA
D: NA
J: TRBJ2-3
CDR3: CASSQVGGIGDTQYF
DNA: TGCGCCAGCAGCCAAGTCGGGGGAATCGGAGATACGCAGTATTTT

V: TRBV6-5
size: NA
D: NA
J: TRBJ2-1
CDR3: CASSDPSDEQFF
DNA: TGTGCCAGCAGTGACCCAAGCGATGAGCAGTTCTTC

V: TRBV15
size: NA
D: TRBD2
J: TRBJ2-7
CDR3: CATSRDSGGSYEQYF
DNA: TGTGCCACCAGCAGAGATAGCGGGGGTTCCTACGAGCAGTACTTC

V: TRBV29-1
size: NA
D: NA
J: TRBJ1-2
CDR3: CSVVAGGYGYTF
DNA: TGCAGCGTTGTCGCCGGTGGCTATGGCTACACCTTC

V: TRBV7-3
size: NA
D: TRBD1
J: TRBJ1-2
CDR3: CASSSTGQGAKGYTF
DNA: TGTGCCAGCAGCTCGACGGGACAGGGGGCGAAGGGCTACACCTTC

V: TRBV28
size: NA
D: NA
J: TRBJ2-2
CDR3: CASFTITGYSNTGELFF
DNA: TGTGCCAGCTTTACTATCACAGGGTACTCGAACACCGGGGAGCTGTTTTTT

V: TRBV14
size: few
D: TRBD1
J: TRBJ2-7
CDR3: CASSQPGQGAYEQYF
DNA: TGTGCCAGCAGCCAACCGGGACAGGGGGCCTACGAGCAGTACTTC

V: TRBV7-9
size: NA
D: NA
J: TRBJ1-4
CDR3: CASSLATGDPEKLFF
DNA: TGTGCCAGCAGCTTAGCGACAGGAGATCCCGAAAAACTGTTTTTT

V: TRBV27
size: NA
D: TRBD2
J: TRBJ2-7
CDR3: CASSISPGLATYEQYF
DNA: TGTGCCAGCAGTATCTCACCGGGACTAGCGACCTACGAGCAGTACTTC

V: TRBV19
size: NA
D: NA
J: TRBJ2-7
CDR3: CASSSPPYEQYF
DNA: TGTGCCAGTAGTTCCCCTCCCTACGAGCAGTACTTC

V: TRBV2
size: NA
D: TRBD2
J: TRBJ2-7
CDR3: CASSAGGGDYEQYF
DNA: TGTGCCAGCAGTGCGGGGGGAGGGGACTACGAGCAGTACTTC

V: TRBV2
size: NA
D: NA
J: TRBJ1-2
CDR3: CASSETTGRYGYTF
DNA: TGTGCCAGCAGTGAAACAACAGGGCGCTATGGCTACACCTTC

V: TRBV6-5
size: once
D: TRBD1
J: TRBJ1-1
CDR3: CASSYQGANTEAFF
DNA: TGTGCCAGCAGTTACCAGGGGGCGAACACTGAAGCTTTCTTT

V: TRBV19
size: NA
D: TRBD2
J: TRBJ2-1
CDR3: CASSISGLVSNEQFF
DNA: TGTGCCAGTAGTATATCGGGACTAGTTTCCAATGAGCAGTTCTTC

V: TRBV30
size: NA
D: NA
J: TRBJ1-5
CDR3: CAWSGGQHSNQPQHF
DNA: TGTGCCTGGAGTGGCGGACAGCATAGCAATCAGCCCCAGCATTTT

V: TRBV5-4
size: NA
D: TRBD2
J: TRBJ2-5
CDR3: CASSLKTVAGGETQYF
DNA: TGTGCCAGCAGCCTCAAGACAGTAGCGGGAGGAGAGACCCAGTACTTC

V: TRBV4-1
size: NA
D: TRBD2
J: TRBJ2-3
CDR3: CASSPESGGADTQYF
DNA: TGCGCCAGCAGCCCGGAGAGCGGGGGGGCAGATACGCAGTATTTT

V: TRBV10-3
size: NA
D: NA
J: TRBJ2-1
CDR3: CATVDDLRNEQFF
DNA: TGTGCCACCGTGGACGACCTCAGAAATGAGCAGTTCTTC

V: TRBV5-5
size: NA
D: NA
J: TRBJ1-6
CDR3: CASKRMGEGNSPLHF
DNA: TGTGCCAGCAAGAGAATGGGGGAAGGTAATTCACCCCTCCACTTT